The present entry profiles one TCR beta chain with its context. Its target antigen remains unknown. No base-level quality is on record; no much larger clone is a single base apart. This specimen comes from a study of OX40 agonist ivuxolimab in advanced cancers. Study-wide context: Ivuxolimab was an agonistic, fully human IgG2 monoclonal antibody directed against OX40 (CD134), a costimulatory receptor. Of the approximately 53 patients in dose escalation, around 19 had hepatocellular carcinoma, roughly 15 had melanoma, 9 had renal cell carcinoma and 9 had head and neck cancer. The paper describes the monotherapy dose-escalation part (N of about 50 patients) of the phase I trial of ivuxolimab. The dose-escalation cohort was about 83% male with a mean age of 60 years, ranging from 23 to 79. The point of sequencing TCRbeta in the periphery was to test whether ivuxolimab changed TCR sequence diversity and drove clonal T-cell expansion. Prior anti-PD-1, anti-PD-L1 or anti-CTLA-4 therapy was permitted, and checkpoint inhibitors had been received by less than 45% of dose-escalation patients. Partial responses occurred in three dose-escalation patients, of whom one had hepatocellular carcinoma and two had cutaneous melanoma. Intravenous ivuxolimab was administered to patients every 2 weeks at six dose levels: 0.01, 0.1, 0.3, 1.5, 3 and 10 mg/kg.

The investigation overall reported the following: In the 0.1-3.0 mg/kg groups, partial responders were among the patients with the lowest normalized peripheral clonal expansion, particularly in CD8+ T cells. On average, CD8+ T cells showed more expanded clones than CD4+ T cells after ivuxolimab. Low levels of normalized T-cell clonal expansion were also seen in some nonresponding patients. At doses from 0.1 to 3.0 mg/kg, clonal expansion was seen in both CD4+ and CD8+ blood T cells between baseline and week 6. Which antigens the clonally expanded peripheral T cells were specific for was not determined.

Patients with autoimmune disease history or receiving systemic immunosuppression were excluded from the trial. In every dose cohort, peripheral blood was drawn for TCR sequencing at baseline, cycle 4 day 1, and cycle 7 day 1. The samples were taken from a phase I, first-in-human, multicenter, open-label dose-escalation trial of ivuxolimab. The trial enrolled adults with locally advanced or metastatic head and neck squamous cell, hepatocellular, melanoma or renal cell carcinoma. CD4+ and CD8+ T cells were sorted separately from peripheral blood before TCR sequencing. For sequencing of the TCRbeta CDR3 region, genomic DNA was extracted from the sorted cells. TCRbeta CDR3 regions were sequenced using the immunoSEQ Assay. Imported from immuneACCESS, the table was reduced by TCRdb to in-frame sequences with V and J called. These copies leave out some clones; in studies compared against another copy, an unresolved V gene accounts for under half, and the cause of the remainder is not known. The sample profile shows around 80,000 clones; around 86% of them were found once. Over 0.25% of the sample comes from the top ten.

Counted from cysteine to phenylalanine, this CDR3 has 16 amino acids. The sequence is cut down to CDR3 DNA, 48 bases in frame from base 1. The germline V and J ends show losses of 5 bases and 4 bases respectively, and no gene match explains 8 bases of the junction. The germline V gene yields SGHTA for CDR1 and FQGNSA for CDR2. Material: CD4+ or CD8+ T cells sorted from blood, obtained in a trial of the OX40 agonist ivuxolimab. The chain links TRBV7-2 with TRBJ2-7, with 13 bases aligning to TRBD2. The receptor was derived from an adult with an advanced solid tumor such as melanoma, head and neck, liver or kidney cancer. The base sequence is TGTGCCAGCAGCAGGACTAGCGGGGGATTTAATTACGAGCAGTACTTC. It is translated as CASSRTSGGFNYEQYF.